The clone carrying this TCR beta chain occurred many times. This specimen belongs to a study of T cells in Graves' hyperthyroidism and ophthalmopathy. There were TCR beta CDR3 regions amplified from RNA transcripts. With the HTBI primer set, the TCR CDR3 went through a first round of RT-PCR. TCRdb reanalysed the multiplex PCR reads using MiXCR and keeps one entry per CDR3 protein. The sample holds fewer than 900,000 distinct CDR3 sequences; about a sixth are singletons and the top ten take roughly 8%. The germline V gene has CDR1 SQVTM and CDR2 ANQGSEA. This CDR3 is built from 13 residues. With 7 bases clipped from V and 1 base from J, the junction kept 2 bases outside the gene matches.

V gene TRBV29-1 combines with J gene TRBJ1-5, with 9 bases identical to TRBD1. Sequences were obtained from blood. The receptor's source is a man younger than 35 with Graves' hyperthyroidism. This CDR3 reads CSAGTGSNQPQHF. CDR3 DNA sequence: TGCAGCGCCGGGACAGGGAGCAATCAGCCCCAGCATTTT.